These 12 T cell receptor beta chains share one sample of origin, sequenced in a study of blood T cells in healthy people across ages. Through a sample-barcoded 5' primer and a J-beta primer mix, a second PCR was run for roughly 6 to 12 cycles. TCRdb reanalysed the 5' RACE reads using MiXCR and keeps one entry per CDR3 protein. Of over 1,300,000 distinct CDR3 sequences listed, 45% to 70% are singletons. Sequenced sample: blood. These receptors all stem from a man aged 18 to 30 in good health.

The chain couples TRBV27 to TRBJ2-1, with D possibly TRBD2 on 6 matching bases. Germline lookup yields CDR1 MNHEY and CDR2 SMNVEV (reference sequence). The CDR3 has 12 residues. The V gene lost 6 bases and the J gene lost 10 bases, with 13 bases spanning the gap. CDR3 residues: CASSGLGREQFF. The CDR3 DNA is TGTGCCAGCAGCGGGCTGGGGAGGGAGCAGTTCTTC.

J is TRBJ2-5 and V is TRBV11-2; D not resolved. The V end was cut by 1 base, the J end by 5 bases, with 17 bases between. The CDR3 has 16 amino acids. From germline, CDR1 is SGHAT and CDR2 FQNNGV. The CDR3 spells CASSLGDTSIAETQYF. DNA of the CDR3: TGTGCCAGCAGCTTAGGGGATACTTCCATCGCGGAGACCCAGTACTTC. The variable domain in full, completed from reference TRBV11-2 and TRBJ2-5, reads EAGVAQSPRYKIIEKRQSVAFWCNPISGHATLYWYQQILGQGPKLLIQFQNNGVVDDSQLPKDRFSAERLKGVDSTLKIQPAKLEDSAVYLCASSLGDTSIAETQYFGPGTRLLVL.

The chain employs TRBV6-1 and TRBJ2-3; 9 bases agree with TRBD1. Germline-derived CDR1 and CDR2 are MNHNS and SASEGT. The CDR3 runs to 18 residues. The V and J ends lost 3 bases and 2 bases, in that order; junction bases with no gene match: 12. The DNA of the CDR3 is TGTGCCAGCAGTGAGGGGACAGGGTTTCAAGCAATCACAGATACGCAGTATTTT. This gives the protein CASSEGTGFQAITDTQYF.

The gene calls are TRBV11-2 and TRBJ2-6; 7 bases are shared with TRBD1. The trim removed 1 base at V and 0 bases at J, leaving 12 bases unmatched. Germline CDR1 reads SGHAT; CDR2 reads FQNNGV. The CDR3 totals 20 residues. CDR3 bases: TGTGCCAGCAGCTTAGCCCCAAGGGACAGTGATAGCTCTGGGGCCAACGTCCTGACTTTC. Residues: CASSLAPRDSDSSGANVLTF.

The gene calls are TRBV6-1 and TRBJ1-2; 8 bases align to TRBD1. The germline V gene has CDR1 MNHNS and CDR2 SASEGT. V shed 8 bases and J 7 bases; nucleotides not matched to a gene: 12. The CDR3 length is 14 residues. The CDR3 bases are TGTGCCAGCGACCCCGGAGGACAGGGCGCTGGCTACACCTTC. This encodes CASDPGGQGAGYTF.

The chain recombines TRBV29-1 with TRBJ2-1; D is perhaps TRBD2 (6 bases). This CDR3 is built from 15 residues. V was pared by 7 bases and J by 4 bases, with 20 bases between. Looked up from germline, CDR1 is SQVTM and CDR2 is ANQGSEA. CDR3: CSAPGAGAEYNEQFF. The CDR3 nucleotides are TGCAGCGCCCCGGGAGCTGGCGCGGAGTACAATGAGCAGTTCTTC.

This clonotype turned up a few times. J is TRBJ2-1 and V is TRBV20-1; D not certain. The CDR3 extends over 11 amino acids. The V and J ends lost 4 bases and 3 bases respectively, with 4 bases between them. Per the germline V gene, CDR1 is DFQATT and CDR2 is SNEGSKA (reference sequence). The CDR3 DNA reads TGCAGTGCTACCTACTACAATGAGCAGTTCTTC. Amino acids: CSATYYNEQFF.

V is TRBV18 and J is TRBJ2-5, with a weak D call TRBD1 (5 bases). Germline values: CDR1 KGHSH, CDR2 LQKENI. This CDR3 spans 15 amino acids. Trimming pared 4 bases from V and 2 bases from J, leaving 14 bases between. CDR3 loop: CASSLYTGPQETQYF. CDR3 in DNA: TGTGCCAGCTCACTCTACACAGGACCACAAGAGACCCAGTACTTC.

This clonotype was detected a few times. The rearrangement uses TRBV2 and TRBJ2-7; a possible D gene is TRBD1 (6 bases). The CDR3 has 14 residues. The germline V and J ends were trimmed by 3 bases and 5 bases, with 14 bases remaining between them. Germline CDR1 SNHLY, CDR2 FYNNEI. The DNA for the CDR3 is TGTGCCAGCAGTGACCTCGACAGGTTTGACGAGCAGTACTTC. Translated: CASSDLDRFDEQYF.

The chain has TRBV6-6 and TRBJ1-1; D might be TRBD1 (5 bases). V lost 6 bases, J lost 8 bases, and 16 bases lay in between. This CDR3 is built from 13 residues. CDR1 is MNHNY, CDR2 SVGAGI, per germline (reference sequence). The CDR3 protein is CASSPLQGIEAFF. The CDR3 DNA reads as TGTGCCAGCAGCCCCCTTCAGGGAATAGAAGCTTTCTTT.

The V gene is TRBV12-3 or TRBV12-4, the J gene TRBJ1-1; 8 bases map to TRBD1. The CDR3 covers 18 residues. V lost 3 bases, J lost 5 bases, and 17 bases stayed unmatched. CDR3 coding DNA: TGTGCCAGCAGTTTCGTCGGCGGCAGGGGGCTGTTTTGGACTGAAGCTTTCTTT. Protein product: CASSFVGGRGLFWTEAFF.

The gene calls are TRBV5-1 and TRBJ2-4, with a tentative D call TRBD2 (6 bases). The CDR3 extends over 11 amino acids. The germline V gene has CDR1 SGHRS and CDR2 YFSETQ. V lost 0 bases, J lost 14 bases, and 9 bases lay in between. CDR3 sequence reads: CASSLGGEEYF. In DNA form, the CDR3 reads TGCGCCAGCAGCTTGGGAGGGGAGGAGTACTTC.